The 10 T cell receptor beta chains given below trace back to one sample, sequenced in a study of cytomegalovirus exposure and HLA in healthy donors. Produced via immunoSEQ multiplex PCR; TCRdb's table is partial and in-frame only. The sample shows over 100,000 clones, about 95% of them seen only once. Sequencing was performed on PBMCs. These receptor sequences come from a woman aged 18-29 years in good health and CMV-seronegative.

The CDR3 region is CASARSSYEQYF. As DNA, the CDR3 is TGTGCTAGTGCCCGGAGCTCCTACGAGCAGTACTTC. The chain joins TRBV12-5 to TRBJ2-7; the D is unclear. CDR1 and CDR2 (germline): LGHNT, FRNRAP. V lost 7 bases to trimming and J lost 0 bases, with 7 bases between them. The CDR3 spans 12 residues.

V and J are TRBV19 and TRBJ2-5, with TRBD1 matching over 7 bases. Trimming took 5 bases from V and 2 from J; bases not matched to a gene: 8. This CDR3 region has 15 residues. From germline, CDR1 is LNHDA and CDR2 SQIVND (reference sequence). CDR3 loop: CASSAQDRLQETQYF. As DNA, the CDR3 is TGTGCCAGTAGTGCTCAGGACAGGCTTCAAGAGACCCAGTACTTC.

This clone was detected once. This sequence joins TRBV5-1 and TRBJ2-5, with 13 bases matching TRBD2. The V gene's germline CDR1 is SGHRS and CDR2 YFSETQ. The J segment lost 4 bases and the V segment lost 4 bases, leaving 19 bases of the junction unmatched. The CDR3 contains 20 residues. The CDR3 reads CASSQYVPGLAGLDGETQYF. In nucleotides, the CDR3 is TGCGCCAGCAGCCAATATGTACCGGGACTAGCGGGGCTAGATGGAGAGACCCAGTACTTC.

The rearrangement joins TRBV6-1 to TRBJ1-5, with D hard to call. CDR1 is MNHNS and CDR2 is SASEGT in the germline V gene. V lost 2 bases and J 1 base, leaving 12 bases between the germline ends. CDR3 length: 16 residues. The CDR3 is CASSESPPGSNQPQHF. The CDR3 DNA reads as TGTGCCAGCAGTGAAAGTCCTCCGGGGAGCAATCAGCCCCAGCATTTT.

This clone is termed medium-sized. The V and J genes are TRBV7-9 and TRBJ2-2; tentatively, D is TRBD1 (5 bases). There are 15 residues in the CDR3. V gave up 0 bases and J gave up 3 bases, with 8 bases separating them. In germline, CDR1 is SEHNR, CDR2 FQNEAQ (reference sequence). The CDR3 bases are TGTGCCAGCAGCTTAGCGGGGCTTGACACCGGGGAGCTGTTTTTT. Its protein product is CASSLAGLDTGELFF.

The chain joins TRBV6-5 to TRBJ1-2; D remains ambiguous. Germline lookup yields CDR1 MNHEY and CDR2 SVGAGI. CDR3 size: 14 residues. V gave up 0 bases and J gave up 3 bases, with 8 bases separating them. Written as DNA, the CDR3 is TGTGCCAGCAGTTACTCCCCTAGGTACTATGGCTACACCTTC. This translates into CASSYSPRYYGYTF.

This chain links TRBV10-3 with TRBJ2-1; 8 bases align to TRBD1. The CDR3 has 15 amino acids. V gave up 6 bases and J gave up 4 bases; unmatched junction bases: 8. The V gene's germline CDR1 is ENHRY and CDR2 SYGVKD. CDR3 in amino acids: CAIRPTGQEYNEQFF. Here the CDR3 DNA reads TGTGCCATCAGACCAACGGGACAGGAGTACAATGAGCAGTTCTTC.

The chain couples TRBV7-9 to TRBJ2-2; weak D call: TRBD2 (7 bases). The CDR3 covers 15 residues. Germline V gene sequence: CDR1 SEHNR, CDR2 FQNEAQ (reference sequence). The V gene lost 5 bases and the J gene lost 3 bases, with 13 bases spanning the gap. CDR3 in DNA: TGTGCCAGCAGCCGGGGGGCGACTTACACCGGGGAGCTGTTTTTT. This sequence encodes CASSRGATYTGELFF.

The chain couples TRBV10-3 to TRBJ2-7, with 12 bases fitting TRBD1. This CDR3 contains 22 residues. Germline V gene data show CDR1 as ENHRY and CDR2 as SYGVKD. V shed 2 bases, J shed 0 bases, and the junction held 20 bases outside the gene matches. CDR3 sequence (DNA): TGTGCCATCAGTGAGCTGTTGGGTTTGGGACAGGGGGCCGGGACTTACTCCTACGAGCAGTACTTC. It codes for CAISELLGLGQGAGTYSYEQYF.

The count of this clone is one. The V call is TRBV19, the J call TRBJ1-6; 8 bases fit TRBD1. Germline CDR1 LNHDA, CDR2 SQIVND (reference sequence). V shed 3 bases, J shed 5 bases, and the junction held 12 bases outside the gene matches. The CDR3 spans 18 residues. CDR3 amino acids: CASSIFPPDRGNNSPLHF. DNA for the CDR3: TGTGCCAGTAGTATTTTCCCCCCCGACAGGGGAAATAATTCACCCCTCCACTTT.